This TCR beta chain was sequenced in a study of blood T cell repertoires in COVID-19. The CDR3 is 17 amino acids. CDR1 is MNHNS and CDR2 is SASEGT in the germline V gene. J gave up 7 bases and V 3 bases, and 15 bases lay outside the gene matches. This table comes from immunoSEQ multiplex PCR, and its TCRdb copy is limited to in-frame clones, with some not included. In the table there are 88,000 or so clones, roughly 85% of which are singletons. This sequence was found in a human donor in a cohort sampled during active COVID-19. The chain uses TRBV6-1 and TRBJ2-4; 7 bases fit TRBD1. Source material: peripheral blood. The CDR3 is CASSETDRIYSVNIQYF. In DNA, the CDR3 is TGTGCCAGCAGTGAGACGGACAGGATCTATTCTGTCAACATTCAGTACTTC.